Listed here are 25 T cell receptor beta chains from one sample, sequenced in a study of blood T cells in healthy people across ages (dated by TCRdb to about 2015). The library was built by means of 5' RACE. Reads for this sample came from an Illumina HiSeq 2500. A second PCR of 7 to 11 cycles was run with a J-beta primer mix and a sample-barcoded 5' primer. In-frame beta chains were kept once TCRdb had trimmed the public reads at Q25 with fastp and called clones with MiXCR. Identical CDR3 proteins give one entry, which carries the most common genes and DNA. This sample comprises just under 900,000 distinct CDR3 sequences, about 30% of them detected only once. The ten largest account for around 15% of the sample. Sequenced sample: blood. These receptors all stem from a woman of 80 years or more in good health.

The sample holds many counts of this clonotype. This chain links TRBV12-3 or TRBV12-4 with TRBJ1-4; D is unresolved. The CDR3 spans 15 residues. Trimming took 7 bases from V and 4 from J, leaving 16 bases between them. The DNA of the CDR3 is TGTGCCAGCACCAGCCGGCGGGGAGATAATGAAAAACTGTTTTTT. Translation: CASTSRRGDNEKLFF.

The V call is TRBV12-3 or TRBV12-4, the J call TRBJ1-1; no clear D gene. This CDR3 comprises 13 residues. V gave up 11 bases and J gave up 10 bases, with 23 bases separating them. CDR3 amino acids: CASATSDRHGAFF. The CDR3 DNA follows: TGTGCCTCAGCAACCTCGGACCGCCACGGAGCTTTCTTT.

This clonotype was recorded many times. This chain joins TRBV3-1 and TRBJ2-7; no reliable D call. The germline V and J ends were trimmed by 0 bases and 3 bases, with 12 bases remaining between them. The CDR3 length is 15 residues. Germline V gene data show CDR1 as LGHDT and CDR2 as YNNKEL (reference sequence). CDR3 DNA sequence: TGTGCCAGCAGCCAAGATGGGTTCTCCCACTACGAGCAGTACTTC. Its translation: CASSQDGFSHYEQYF.

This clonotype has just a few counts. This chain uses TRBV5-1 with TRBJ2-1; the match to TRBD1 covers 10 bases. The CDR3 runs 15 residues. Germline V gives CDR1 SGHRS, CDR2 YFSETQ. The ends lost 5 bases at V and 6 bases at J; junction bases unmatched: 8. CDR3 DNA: TGCGCCAGCAGGTTTGGACAGGGGGAGACCAATGAGCAGTTCTTC. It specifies CASRFGQGETNEQFF.

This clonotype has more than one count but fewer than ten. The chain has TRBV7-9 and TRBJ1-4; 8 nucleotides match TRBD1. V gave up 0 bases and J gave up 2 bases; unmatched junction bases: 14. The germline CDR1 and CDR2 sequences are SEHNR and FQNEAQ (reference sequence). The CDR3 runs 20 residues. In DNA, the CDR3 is TGTGCCAGCAGCTTAGCGCAGGGACAGGCAGTTTTTTGGACTAATGAAAAACTGTTTTTT. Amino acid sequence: CASSLAQGQAVFWTNEKLFF.

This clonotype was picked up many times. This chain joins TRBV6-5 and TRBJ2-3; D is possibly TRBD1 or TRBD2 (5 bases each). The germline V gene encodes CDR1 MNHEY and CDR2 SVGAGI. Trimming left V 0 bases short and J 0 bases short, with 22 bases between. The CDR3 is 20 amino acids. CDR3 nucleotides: TGTGCCAGCAGTTACTCGAAAGCAGTGCATAGGGACGGGAGCACAGATACGCAGTATTTT. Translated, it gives CASSYSKAVHRDGSTDTQYF.

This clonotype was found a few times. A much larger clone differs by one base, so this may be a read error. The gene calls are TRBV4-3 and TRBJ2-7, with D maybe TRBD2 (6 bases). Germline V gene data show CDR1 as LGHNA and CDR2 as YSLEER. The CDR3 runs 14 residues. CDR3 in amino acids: CAGSQSGTLGEQYF. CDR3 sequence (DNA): TGCGCCGGCAGCCAATCCGGGACTCTTGGAGAGCAGTACTTC.

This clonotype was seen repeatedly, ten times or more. CDR3 sequence (DNA): TGTGCCACCAGTGAGGGTTACGAGCAGTACTTC. It is translated as CATSEGYEQYF. J is TRBJ2-7 and V is TRBV24-1; D not resolved. The germline V gene encodes CDR1 KGHDR and CDR2 SFDVKD. The CDR3 is 11 residues long. Deletions cut 4 bases from V and 4 bases from J, with 4 bases between.

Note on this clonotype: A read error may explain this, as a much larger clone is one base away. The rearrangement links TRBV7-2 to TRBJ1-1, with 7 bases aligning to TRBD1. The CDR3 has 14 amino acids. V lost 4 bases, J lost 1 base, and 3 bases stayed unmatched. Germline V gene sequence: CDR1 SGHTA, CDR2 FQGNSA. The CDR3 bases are TGTGCCAGCAGCTGTCAGGGGGGGAACACTGAAGCTTTCTTT. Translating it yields CASSCQGGNTEAFF.

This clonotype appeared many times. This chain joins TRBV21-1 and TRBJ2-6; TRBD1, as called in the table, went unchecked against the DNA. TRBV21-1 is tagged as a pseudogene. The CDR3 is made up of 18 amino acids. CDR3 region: CASSPRDRSRSGANVLTF. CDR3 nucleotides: TGTGCCAGCAGCCCCCGAGACAGATCCCGGTCTGGGGCCAACGTCCTGACTTTC.

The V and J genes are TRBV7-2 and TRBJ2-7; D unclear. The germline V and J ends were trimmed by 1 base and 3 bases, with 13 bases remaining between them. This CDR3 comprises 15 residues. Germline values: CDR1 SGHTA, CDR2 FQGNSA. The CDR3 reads CASSLVATAGYEQYF. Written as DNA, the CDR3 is TGTGCCAGCAGCTTAGTCGCAACAGCCGGCTACGAGCAGTACTTC. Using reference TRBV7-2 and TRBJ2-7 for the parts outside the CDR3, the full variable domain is GAGVSQSPSNKVTEKGKDVELRCDPISGHTALYWYRQSLGQGLEFLIYFQGNSAPDKSGLPSDRFSAERTGGSVSTLTIQRTQQEDSAVYLCASSLVATAGYEQYFGPGTRLTVT.

CDR3 region: CASSHPGGTLNGQFF. The CDR3 DNA reads TGCGCCAGCAGCCACCCAGGGGGGACCCTTAACGGGCAGTTCTTC. This sequence joins TRBV4-3 and TRBJ2-1, with D perhaps TRBD1 (7 bases). V dropped 3 bases and J dropped 12 bases, with 21 bases sitting between them. CDR1 is LGHNA, CDR2 YSLEER, per germline. There are 15 residues in the CDR3.

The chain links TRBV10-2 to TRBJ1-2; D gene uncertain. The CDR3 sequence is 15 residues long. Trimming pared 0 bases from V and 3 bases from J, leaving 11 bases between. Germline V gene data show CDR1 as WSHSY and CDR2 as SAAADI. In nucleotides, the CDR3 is TGCGCCAGCAGTGAGTCGACGGGAACCTACTATGGCTACACCTTC. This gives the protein CASSESTGTYYGYTF.

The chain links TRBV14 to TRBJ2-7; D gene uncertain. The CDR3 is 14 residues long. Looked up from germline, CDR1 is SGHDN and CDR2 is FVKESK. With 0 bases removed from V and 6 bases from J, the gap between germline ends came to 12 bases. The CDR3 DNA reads TGTGCCAGCAGCCAAGAGATAGTAGGTGGCGAGCAGTACTTC. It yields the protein CASSQEIVGGEQYF.

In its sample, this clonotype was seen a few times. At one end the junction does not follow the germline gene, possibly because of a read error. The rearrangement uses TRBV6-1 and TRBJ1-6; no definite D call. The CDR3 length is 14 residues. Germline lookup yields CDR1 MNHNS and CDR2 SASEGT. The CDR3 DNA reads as TGTGCCAGCAGTGAAACCCCCTATGATTCACCCCTCCACTTT. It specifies CASSETPYDSPLHF.

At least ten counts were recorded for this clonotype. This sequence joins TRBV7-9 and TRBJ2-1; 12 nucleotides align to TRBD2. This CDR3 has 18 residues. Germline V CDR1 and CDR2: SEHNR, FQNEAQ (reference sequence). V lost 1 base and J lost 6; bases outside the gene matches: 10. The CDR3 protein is CASSLELASGGAVNEQFF. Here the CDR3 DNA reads TGTGCCAGCAGCTTAGAGTTGGCTAGCGGGGGGGCCGTCAATGAGCAGTTCTTC.

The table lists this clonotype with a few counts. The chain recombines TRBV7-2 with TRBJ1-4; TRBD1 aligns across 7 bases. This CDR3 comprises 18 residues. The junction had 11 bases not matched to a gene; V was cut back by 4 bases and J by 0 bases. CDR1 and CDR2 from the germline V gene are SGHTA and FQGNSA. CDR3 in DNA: TGTGCCAGCAGCTCGACAGGGAGAGTCGGAGCAACTAATGAAAAACTGTTTTTT. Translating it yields CASSSTGRVGATNEKLFF.

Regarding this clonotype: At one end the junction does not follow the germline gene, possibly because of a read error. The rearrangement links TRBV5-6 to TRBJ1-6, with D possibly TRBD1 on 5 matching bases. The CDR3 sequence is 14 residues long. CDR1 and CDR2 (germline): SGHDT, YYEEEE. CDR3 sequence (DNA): TGTGCCCGCAGTAAGGACGGACACAATTCACCCCTCCACTTT. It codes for CARSKDGHNSPLHF.

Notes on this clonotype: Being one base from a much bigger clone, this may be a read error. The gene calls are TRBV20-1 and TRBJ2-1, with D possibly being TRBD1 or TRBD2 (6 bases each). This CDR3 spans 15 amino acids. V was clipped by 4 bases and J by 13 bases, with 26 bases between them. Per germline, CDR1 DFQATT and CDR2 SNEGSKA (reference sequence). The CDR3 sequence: CSAKTREGGGETQFF. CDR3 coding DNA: TGCAGTGCTAAGACTAGAGAGGGGGGTGGAGAGACCCAGTTCTTC.

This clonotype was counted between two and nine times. The CDR3, as DNA: TGTGCCAGCTCACCGGTCCGATCGGGACAGAGGAATTCACCCCTCCACTTT. This translates into CASSPVRSGQRNSPLHF. The chain couples TRBV18 to TRBJ1-6; 7 nucleotides align to TRBD1. Germline assignment: CDR1 KGHSH and CDR2 LQKENI. The V gene end was trimmed by 3 bases and the J gene end by 7 bases; junction bases not matched to a gene: 12. The CDR3 loop spans 17 amino acids.

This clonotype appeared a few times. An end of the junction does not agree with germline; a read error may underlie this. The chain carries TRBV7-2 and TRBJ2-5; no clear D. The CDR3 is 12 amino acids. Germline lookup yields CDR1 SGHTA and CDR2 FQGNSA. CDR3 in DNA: TGTGCCAGCGGCTTAGCAAGGGAGACCCAGTACTTC. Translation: CASGLARETQYF.

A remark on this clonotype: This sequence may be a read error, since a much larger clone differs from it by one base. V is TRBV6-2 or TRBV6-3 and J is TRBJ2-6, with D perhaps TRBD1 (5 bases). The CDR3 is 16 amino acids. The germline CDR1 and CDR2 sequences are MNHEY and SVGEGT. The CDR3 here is CVSSYGDSSGANVLTF. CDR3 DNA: TGTGTCAGCAGTTACGGAGACAGCTCTGGGGCCAACGTCCTGACTTTC.

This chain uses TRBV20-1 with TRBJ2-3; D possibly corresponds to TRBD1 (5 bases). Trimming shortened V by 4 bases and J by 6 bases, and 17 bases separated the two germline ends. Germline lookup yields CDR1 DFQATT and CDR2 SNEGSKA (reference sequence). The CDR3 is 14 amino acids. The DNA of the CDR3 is TGCAGTGCTATTATTTCAGGGCGGTTGGATACGCAGTATTTT. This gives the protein CSAIISGRLDTQYF.

CDR3 nucleotide sequence: TGTGCCAGCAGTTTGGGGGACAACACAGGGAGCGAGCAGTACTTC. This codes for CASSLGDNTGSEQYF. The chain couples TRBV28 to TRBJ2-4; perhaps TRBD1 as D (6 bases). Matching the DNA end better, TRBJ2-7 makes the J call doubtful. Germline lookup yields CDR1 MDHEN and CDR2 SYDVKM. This CDR3 comprises 15 residues.

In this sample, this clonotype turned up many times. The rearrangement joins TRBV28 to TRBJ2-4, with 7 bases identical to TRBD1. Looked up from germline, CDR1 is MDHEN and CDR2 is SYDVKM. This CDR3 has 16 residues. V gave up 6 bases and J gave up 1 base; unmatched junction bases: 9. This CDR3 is CASSNRGQLAKNIQYF. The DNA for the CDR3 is TGTGCCAGCAGCAACAGGGGACAACTGGCCAAAAACATTCAGTACTTC.